This TCR beta chain was identified in a study of blood T cell repertoires in COVID-19. Libraries were prepared by immunoSEQ multiplex PCR; TCRdb keeps only in-frame clonotypes and omits some of them. The sample carries fewer than 200,000 clones, 80% to 85% recorded once. CDR1 LGHDT and CDR2 YNNKEL come from the germline V gene (reference sequence). This CDR3 contains 15 residues. V dropped 6 bases and J dropped 6 bases, with 18 bases sitting between them. The material sequenced was peripheral blood. This clonotype was sampled from a man aged 65-85 years with active or convalescent COVID-19. V is TRBV3-1 (or the pseudogene TRBV3-2) and J is TRBJ1-5; D might be TRBD1 (6 bases). This chain's CDR3 is CASSPPGAPSQPQHF. Here the CDR3 DNA reads TGTGCCAGCAGTCCTCCAGGGGCCCCAAGTCAGCCCCAGCATTTT.